The 26 T cell receptor beta chains presented below share a single source sample, sequenced in a study of blood T cell repertoires in COVID-19. Libraries were prepared by immunoSEQ multiplex PCR; TCRdb keeps only in-frame clonotypes and omits some of them. The table has hundreds of thousands of clones, around 90% seen once. Sequenced material: PBMCs or T cells enriched from blood (not recorded which). Every receptor here comes from a woman aged 18-29 years with acute COVID-19.

The chain links TRBV5-8 to TRBJ1-6, with D unclear. The CDR3 loop spans 14 amino acids. Trimming removed 4 bases at V and 8 bases at J, with 13 bases between. Germline assignment: CDR1 SGHTS and CDR2 YDEGEE. The CDR3 reads CASSPGGWDSPLHF. The CDR3 region has the DNA TGTGCCAGCAGCCCAGGAGGTTGGGATTCACCCCTCCACTTT.

In DNA, the CDR3 is TGTGCCAGCAGTTACTCGAGCACAGGGGTTAACTACGAGCAGTACTTC. Protein product: CASSYSSTGVNYEQYF. J is TRBJ2-7 and V is TRBV6-5; TRBD1 agrees at 7 bases. J lost 3 bases, V lost 0 bases, and 8 bases had no gene match. This CDR3 spans 16 amino acids. Looked up from germline, CDR1 is MNHEY and CDR2 is SVGAGI.

This chain joins TRBV28 and TRBJ2-2; 9 bases align to TRBD2. The germline gives CDR1 MDHEN, CDR2 SYDVKM. The CDR3 spans 15 residues. V gave up 7 bases and J gave up 10 bases; unmatched junction bases: 13. In DNA form, the CDR3 reads TGTGCCAGCATTTCTTCGCCTAGCGGGATGGAGGAGCTGTTTTTT. Protein: CASISSPSGMEELFF. Filled out from reference TRBV28 and TRBJ2-2, the complete variable domain reads DVKVTQSSRYLVKRTGEKVFLECVQDMDHENMFWYRQDPGLGLRLIYFSYDVKMKEKGDIPEGYSVSREKKERFSLILESASTNQTSMYLCASISSPSGMEELFFGEGSRLTVL.

J is TRBJ1-4 and V is TRBV30; D is possibly TRBD1 (6 bases). The ends were cut back, 0 bases at V and 7 bases at J, with 12 bases in the middle. Looked up from germline, CDR1 is GTSNPN and CDR2 is SVGIG (reference sequence). This CDR3 region has 14 residues. Written as DNA, the CDR3 is TGTGCCTGGAGTGTAGGGACCAGGGGTGAAAAACTGTTTTTT. Encoded protein: CAWSVGTRGEKLFF. Filled out from reference TRBV30 and TRBJ1-4, the complete variable domain reads SQTIHQWPATLVQPVGSPLSLECTVEGTSNPNLYWYRQAAGRGLQLLFYSVGIGQISSEVPQNLSASRPQDRQFILSSKKLLLSDSGFYLCAWSVGTRGEKLFFGSGTQLSVL.

This chain links TRBV24-1 with TRBJ1-1, with D hard to call. From germline, CDR1 is KGHDR and CDR2 SFDVKD. The CDR3 covers 13 residues. V shed 6 bases and J shed 0 bases, with 7 bases lying between them. Here the CDR3 reads CATSTDMNTEAFF. In DNA, the CDR3 is TGTGCCACCAGTACAGACATGAACACTGAAGCTTTCTTT.

The chain couples TRBV15 to TRBJ2-1; D is possibly TRBD1 (6 bases). The V gene's germline CDR1 is LNHNV and CDR2 YYDKDF (reference sequence). The CDR3 length is 16 residues. Trimming stripped 1 base from V and 2 bases from J, with 12 bases between. The CDR3 DNA follows: TGTGCCACCAGCAGAGTCAACAGGGCCCCCTACAATGAGCAGTTCTTC. Protein product: CATSRVNRAPYNEQFF.

The rearrangement links TRBV11-3 to TRBJ1-4; no reliable D call. The CDR3 runs 11 residues. Trimming shortened V by 4 bases and J by 8 bases, and 5 bases separated the two germline ends. Germline CDR1 reads SGHNT; CDR2 reads YENEEA. The CDR3 spells CASSSGEKLFF. Written as DNA, the CDR3 is TGTGCCAGCAGCTCGGGGGAAAAACTGTTTTTT.

The V and J genes are TRBV7-3 and TRBJ1-1; TRBD1 aligns across 8 bases. With 7 bases clipped from V and 1 base from J, the junction kept 2 bases outside the gene matches. CDR3 length: 13 residues. CDR1 and CDR2 from the germline V gene are SGHTA and FQGTGA. The CDR3 coding sequence is TGTGCCAGCATGGGACAGGCGAACACTGAAGCTTTCTTT. Translating gives CASMGQANTEAFF.

The rearrangement uses TRBV3-1 (or the pseudogene TRBV3-2) and TRBJ2-1; TRBD1 agrees at 7 bases. After removal of 5 bases from V and 6 bases from J, the junction contained 4 bases not matched to a gene. Germline V gene data show CDR1 as LGHDT and CDR2 as YNNKEL (reference sequence). This CDR3 comprises 13 residues. CDR3 coding DNA: TGTGCCAGCAGCGAGGGACAGCTCAATGAGCAGTTCTTC. Translated, it gives CASSEGQLNEQFF.

The gene calls are TRBV4-1 and TRBJ2-7; 8 positions agree with TRBD1. Trimming at V came to 0 bases and at J to 4 bases, leaving 2 bases not matched to a gene. This CDR3 is 14 amino acids long. The V gene's germline CDR1 is MGHRA and CDR2 YSYEKL. The CDR3 loop is CASSQDRGHYEQYF. The CDR3, as DNA: TGCGCCAGCAGCCAAGACAGGGGGCATTACGAGCAGTACTTC.

The chain joins TRBV7-2 to TRBJ2-5; tentatively, D is TRBD2 (6 bases). V shed 0 bases and J shed 5 bases, with 13 bases lying between them. Per the germline V gene, CDR1 is SGHTA and CDR2 is FQGNSA. The CDR3 loop spans 15 amino acids. CDR3 bases: TGTGCCAGCAGCTTAGCGGCGGGGCGCATGGAGACCCAGTACTTC. The encoded protein is CASSLAAGRMETQYF.

The rearrangement uses TRBV11-2 and TRBJ1-4; no firm D call. The germline V gene has CDR1 SGHAT and CDR2 FQNNGV. Trimming removed 2 bases at V and 7 bases at J, with 14 bases between. This CDR3 contains 15 residues. The chain's CDR3 is CASSLTASRREKLFF. The CDR3 DNA reads TGTGCCAGCAGCTTAACAGCCTCACGTCGTGAAAAACTGTTTTTT. The entire variable domain, with the rest obtained from reference TRBV11-2 and TRBJ1-4, is as follows: EAGVAQSPRYKIIEKRQSVAFWCNPISGHATLYWYQQILGQGPKLLIQFQNNGVVDDSQLPKDRFSAERLKGVDSTLKIQPAKLEDSAVYLCASSLTASRREKLFFGSGTQLSVL.

This chain uses TRBV11-3 with TRBJ2-7, with D possibly TRBD2 on 6 matching bases. Trimming left V 5 bases short and J 6 bases short, with 8 bases between. The CDR3 runs to 11 residues. Germline V CDR1 and CDR2: SGHNT, YENEEA. The CDR3 DNA follows: TGTGCCAGCAGCCAGCGGGCCGAGCAGTACTTC. Its translation: CASSQRAEQYF.

The chain employs TRBV28 and TRBJ2-3, with 8 nucleotides matching TRBD2. Germline CDR1 MDHEN, CDR2 SYDVKM. V lost 6 bases to trimming and J lost 0 bases; unmatched junction nucleotides: 11. The CDR3 covers 17 residues. The CDR3 region is CASSLTSGRYSTDTQYF. DNA for the CDR3: TGTGCCAGCAGCCTTACTAGCGGAAGATATAGCACAGATACGCAGTATTTT. Full variable domain (rest looked up from reference TRBV28 and TRBJ2-3): DVKVTQSSRYLVKRTGEKVFLECVQDMDHENMFWYRQDPGLGLRLIYFSYDVKMKEKGDIPEGYSVSREKKERFSLILESASTNQTSMYLCASSLTSGRYSTDTQYFGPGTRLTVL.

The chain employs TRBV19 and TRBJ1-2; D remains unclear. The CDR3 contains 16 residues. The V end lost 4 bases, the J end lost 0 bases, and 15 bases lay between the germline ends. CDR1 and CDR2 from the germline V gene are LNHDA and SQIVND (reference sequence). The CDR3 DNA reads TGTGCCAGTAGTAAAGAGGGCGCAAAAGCTAACTATGGCTACACCTTC. This encodes CASSKEGAKANYGYTF. The full variable domain, with the rest looked up from reference TRBV19 and TRBJ1-2, is DGGITQSPKYLFRKEGQNVTLSCEQNLNHDAMYWYRQDPGQGLRLIYYSQIVNDFQKGDIAEGYSVSREKKESFPLTVTSAQKNPTAFYLCASSKEGAKANYGYTFGSGTRLTVV.

V usage is TRBV5-1 and J usage is TRBJ2-4; 8 positions agree with TRBD1. V was clipped by 4 bases and J by 8 bases; unmatched bases: 8. This CDR3 is built from 14 residues. The germline CDR1 and CDR2 sequences are SGHRS and YFSETQ. This CDR3 reads CASSPGQGGDIQYF. The CDR3 bases are TGCGCCAGCAGCCCCGGACAGGGTGGGGACATTCAGTACTTC.

V and J are TRBV27 and TRBJ1-1; tentative D call: TRBD1 (6 bases). The germline V gene encodes CDR1 MNHEY and CDR2 SMNVEV (reference sequence). The V gene lost 9 bases and the J gene lost 4 bases, with 18 bases spanning the gap. The CDR3 is 14 residues long. The CDR3 coding sequence is TGTGCCAGTGTGGCTTGGGTGGGGGCCACTGAAGCTTTCTTT. Its translation is CASVAWVGATEAFF.

In nucleotides, the CDR3 is TGCGCCAGCACGAATGAAATGGCGAACACTGAAGCTTTCTTT. Protein product: CASTNEMANTEAFF. The chain is built from TRBV5-1 and TRBJ1-1; D remains unclear. The germline CDR1 and CDR2 sequences are SGHRS and YFSETQ. The ends were cut back, 6 bases at V and 1 base at J, with 13 bases in the middle. The CDR3 spans 14 residues. Using reference TRBV5-1 and TRBJ1-1 for the parts outside the CDR3, the full variable domain is KAGVTQTPRYLIKTRGQQVTLSCSPISGHRSVSWYQQTPGQGLQFLFEYFSETQRNKGNFPGRFSGRQFSNSRSEMNVSTLELGDSALYLCASTNEMANTEAFFGQGTRLTVV.

This sequence joins TRBV11-2 and TRBJ2-7, with 7 bases fitting TRBD1. The CDR3 is 16 amino acids. Germline V gene data show CDR1 as SGHAT and CDR2 as FQNNGV. V lost 3 bases to trimming and J lost 3 bases; unmatched junction nucleotides: 11. CDR3 coding DNA: TGTGCCAGCAGCTTCAACTCGGGACAGTCATTCTACGAGCAGTACTTC. As protein: CASSFNSGQSFYEQYF.

The V call is TRBV12-3 or TRBV12-4, the J call TRBJ1-1; D is ambiguous. Trimming took 6 bases from V and 0 from J, leaving 2 bases between them. This CDR3 spans 11 amino acids. DNA for the CDR3: TGTGCCAGCAGCATGAACACTGAAGCTTTCTTT. This encodes CASSMNTEAFF.

This chain uses TRBV27 with TRBJ2-7; 13 bases map to TRBD2. Germline CDR1 is MNHEY and CDR2 is SMNVEV (reference sequence). CDR3 length equals 17 residues. The V gene end was trimmed by 3 bases and the J gene end by 5 bases; junction bases not matched to a gene: 10. The CDR3 spells CASSLFPLGLAGDEQYF. CDR3 nucleotides: TGTGCCAGCAGTTTGTTCCCCCTCGGACTAGCGGGAGACGAGCAGTACTTC.

This chain links TRBV20-1 with TRBJ2-1; no clear D. Germline assignment: CDR1 DFQATT and CDR2 SNEGSKA (reference sequence). Trimming stripped 5 bases from V and 7 bases from J, with 9 bases between. This CDR3 spans 11 amino acids. CDR3 in DNA: TGCAGTGCTGAGAAAAAGAATGAGCAGTTCTTC. Translated: CSAEKKNEQFF.

The rearrangement uses TRBV27 and TRBJ2-7; 10 bases match TRBD1. The germline V gene has CDR1 MNHEY and CDR2 SMNVEV (reference sequence). The CDR3 extends over 15 amino acids. The J segment lost 2 bases and the V segment lost 6 bases, leaving 7 bases of the junction unmatched. DNA of the CDR3: TGTGCCAGCAGCCCACCGGGACAGGGGCCCTACGAGCAGTACTTC. This encodes CASSPPGQGPYEQYF.

This rearrangement joins TRBV28 to TRBJ1-2; no reliable D call. The CDR3 is made up of 13 amino acids. Per germline, CDR1 MDHEN and CDR2 SYDVKM. Deletions cut 4 bases from V and 4 bases from J, with 10 bases between. The CDR3 coding sequence is TGTGCCAGCAGTTCTAGGGAGGGCTATGGCTACACCTTC. Translation: CASSSREGYGYTF.

The V call is TRBV5-6, the J call TRBJ1-2; TRBD1 aligns across 10 bases. Losses at the gene ends were 4 bases for V and 4 bases for J; bases not matched to a gene: 7. The CDR3 contains 15 residues. Germline V gene data show CDR1 as SGHDT and CDR2 as YYEEEE. The CDR3 nucleotides read TGTGCCAGCAGCACCTCGGGGACAGGGGCCTATGGCTACACCTTC. Its translation: CASSTSGTGAYGYTF.

The chain links TRBV5-1 to TRBJ1-6, with D possibly being TRBD1 (6 bases). V lost 4 bases and J 12 bases, leaving 11 bases between the germline ends. The germline V gene encodes CDR1 SGHRS and CDR2 YFSETQ. The CDR3 spans 12 residues. The CDR3 sequence is CASSPGQLPLHF. Written as DNA, the CDR3 is TGCGCCAGCAGCCCAGGACAGTTACCCCTCCACTTT.